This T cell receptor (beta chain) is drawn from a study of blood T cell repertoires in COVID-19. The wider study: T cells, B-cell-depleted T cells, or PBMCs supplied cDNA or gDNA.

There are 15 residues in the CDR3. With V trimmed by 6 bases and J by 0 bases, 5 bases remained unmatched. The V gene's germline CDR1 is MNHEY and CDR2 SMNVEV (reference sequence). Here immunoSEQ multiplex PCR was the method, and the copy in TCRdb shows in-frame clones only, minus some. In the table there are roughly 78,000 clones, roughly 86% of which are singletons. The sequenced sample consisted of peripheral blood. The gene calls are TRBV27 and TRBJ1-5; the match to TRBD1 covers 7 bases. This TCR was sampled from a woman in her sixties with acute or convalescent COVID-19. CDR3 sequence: CASRQTGNSNQPQHF. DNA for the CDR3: TGTGCCAGCAGGCAGACAGGGAATAGCAATCAGCCCCAGCATTTT.